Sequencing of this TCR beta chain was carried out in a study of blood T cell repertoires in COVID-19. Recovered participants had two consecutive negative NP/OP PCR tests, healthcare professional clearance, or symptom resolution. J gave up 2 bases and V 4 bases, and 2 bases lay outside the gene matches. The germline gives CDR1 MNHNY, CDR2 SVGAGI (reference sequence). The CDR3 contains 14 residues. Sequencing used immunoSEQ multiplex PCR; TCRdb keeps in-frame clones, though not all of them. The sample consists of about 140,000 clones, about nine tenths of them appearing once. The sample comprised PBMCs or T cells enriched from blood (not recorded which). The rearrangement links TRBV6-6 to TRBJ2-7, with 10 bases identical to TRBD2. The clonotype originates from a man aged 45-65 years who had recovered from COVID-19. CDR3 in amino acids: CASSWTSGAYEQYF. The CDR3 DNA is TGTGCCAGCAGTTGGACTAGCGGTGCCTACGAGCAGTACTTC.